One and the same sample provided the 19 T cell receptor beta chains below, sequenced in a study of T cell responses to AZD1222 COVID-19 vaccine. The data were produced by immunoSEQ multiplex PCR, yet TCRdb's version contains in-frame clones alone and is incomplete. The sample gives 150,000 to 200,000 clones, 90% of which show up once; approximately 5.9% is in the top ten. The sequenced sample was peripheral blood, obtained 28 days after the second AZD1222 dose. The source of these receptors is an adult who received the AZD1222 COVID-19 vaccine.

The chain links TRBV9 to TRBJ2-2; unclear D gene. Germline V CDR1 and CDR2: SGDLS, YYNGEE. The CDR3 has 13 residues. V was pared by 8 bases and J by 8 bases, with 16 bases between. DNA for the CDR3: TGTGCCAGTCGCCGGTCCAATGGGGGGGAGCTGTTTTTT. Protein: CASRRSNGGELFF.

The chain links TRBV28 to TRBJ1-6; 7 bases are shared with TRBD1. The CDR3 length is 14 residues. The ends lost 7 bases at V and 10 bases at J; junction bases unmatched: 10. Germline V gene lookup returns CDR1 MDHEN and CDR2 SYDVKM. The CDR3 DNA follows: TGTGCCAGCAAGCGGGTAGGGGACAGCTCACCCCTCCACTTT. Translating gives CASKRVGDSSPLHF.

The CDR3 DNA reads TGTGCCAGCAGGGCAGATAGCAATCAGCCCCAGCATTTT. Protein: CASRADSNQPQHF. The chain recombines TRBV6-5 with TRBJ1-5; D is uncertain. Looked up from germline, CDR1 is MNHEY and CDR2 is SVGAGI. This CDR3 spans 13 amino acids. The V gene lost 6 bases and the J gene lost 0 bases, with 6 bases spanning the gap.

CDR3 amino acids: CASSPAARDTQYF. In DNA, the CDR3 is TGTGCCAGCTCACCAGCAGCGAGAGATACGCAGTATTTT. The chain combines TRBV18 with TRBJ2-3, with D hard to call. Germline CDR1 KGHSH, CDR2 LQKENI. V dropped 2 bases and J dropped 5 bases, with 8 bases sitting between them. The CDR3 is 13 residues long. Drawing the rest from reference TRBV18 and TRBJ2-3, the complete variable domain is NAGVMQNPRHLVRRRGQEARLRCSPMKGHSHVYWYRQLPEEGLKFMVYLQKENIIDESGMPKERFSAEFPKEGPSILRIQQVVRGDSAAYFCASSPAARDTQYFGPGTRLTVL.

V gene TRBV19 combines with J gene TRBJ1-5; TRBD1 is a possible D gene (5 bases). The length of the CDR3 is 16 residues. Looked up from germline, CDR1 is LNHDA and CDR2 is SQIVND (reference sequence). Trimming stripped 0 bases from V and 1 base from J, with 10 bases between. CDR3 sequence: CASSIDGARSNQPQHF. CDR3 nucleotides: TGTGCCAGTAGTATAGATGGGGCTCGGAGCAATCAGCCCCAGCATTTT. The entire variable domain, with the rest obtained from reference TRBV19 and TRBJ1-5, is as follows: DGGITQSPKYLFRKEGQNVTLSCEQNLNHDAMYWYRQDPGQGLRLIYYSQIVNDFQKGDIAEGYSVSREKKESFPLTVTSAQKNPTAFYLCASSIDGARSNQPQHFGDGTRLSIL.

The chain has TRBV28 and TRBJ2-1; 13 bases agree with TRBD2. With 4 bases clipped from V and 13 bases from J, the junction kept 13 bases outside the gene matches. The length of the CDR3 is 16 residues. Germline V gene sequence: CDR1 MDHEN, CDR2 SYDVKM. Written as DNA, the CDR3 is TGTGCCAGCAGTTCGCGCAGGACTAGCGGGAGCGCTTCCCAGTTCTTC. Its protein is CASSSRRTSGSASQFF.

The rearrangement joins TRBV2 to TRBJ2-5, with D maybe TRBD1 (6 bases). This CDR3 region has 14 residues. V lost 4 bases and J lost 4, with 13 bases in between. CDR1 and CDR2 from the germline V gene are SNHLY and FYNNEI. Written as DNA, the CDR3 is TGTGCCAGCAGTGGTGTTTCCAGGGGAGAGACCCAGTACTTC. This encodes CASSGVSRGETQYF.

The rearrangement links TRBV3-1 (or the pseudogene TRBV3-2) to TRBJ2-7; 9 bases fit TRBD1. Losses at the gene ends were 6 bases for V and 4 bases for J; bases not matched to a gene: 7. Germline V CDR1 and CDR2: LGHDT, YNNKEL (reference sequence). This CDR3 region has 14 residues. The CDR3 nucleotides are TGTGCCAGCAGGGGACAGGGTCAGCTATACGAGCAGTACTTC. Its protein is CASRGQGQLYEQYF.

The chain uses TRBV30 and TRBJ1-4, with no clear D. The CDR3 spans 14 residues. Germline lookup yields CDR1 GTSNPN and CDR2 SVGIG (reference sequence). V was shortened by 4 bases and J by 8 bases, with 17 bases between the two germline ends. As DNA, the CDR3 is TGTGCCTGGAATGTCCGGATGGTAGGCGAAAAACTGTTTTTT. Protein sequence: CAWNVRMVGEKLFF. Supplemented by reference TRBV30 and TRBJ1-4, the full variable domain reads SQTIHQWPATLVQPVGSPLSLECTVEGTSNPNLYWYRQAAGRGLQLLFYSVGIGQISSEVPQNLSASRPQDRQFILSSKKLLLSDSGFYLCAWNVRMVGEKLFFGSGTQLSVL.

The CDR3 is CASSSRQSWVSRFGKLFF. The CDR3 DNA is TGTGCCAGCAGCTCCCGACAGAGTTGGGTCTCAAGGTTCGGAAAACTGTTTTTT. V is TRBV5-6 and J is TRBJ1-4, with D tentatively TRBD1 (5 bases). Deletions cut 3 bases from V and 10 bases from J, with 28 bases between. CDR3 length: 18 residues. Per germline, CDR1 SGHDT and CDR2 YYEEEE.

The chain joins TRBV11-1 to TRBJ2-3; D unclear. CDR3 length: 16 amino acids. Deletions cut 3 bases from V and 3 bases from J, with 16 bases between. The V gene's germline CDR1 is SGHAT and CDR2 FQDESV (reference sequence). The CDR3 sequence is CASSLGGRPLTDTQYF. The CDR3 DNA reads TGTGCCAGCAGCTTGGGTGGTCGGCCGCTTACAGATACGCAGTATTTT.

This clone is a singleton in its sample. The rearrangement links TRBV19 to TRBJ2-7; D unclear. V lost 1 base and J lost 3, with 7 bases in between. This CDR3 comprises 13 residues. CDR1 and CDR2 (germline): LNHDA, SQIVND (reference sequence). The CDR3 DNA follows: TGTGCCAGTAGTATAGCTTCTAACTACGAGCAGTACTTC. Translated, it gives CASSIASNYEQYF.

The chain links TRBV7-8 to TRBJ1-4; D unresolved. The CDR3 is 13 residues long. V was trimmed by 4 bases and J by 10 bases, leaving 13 bases between them. Germline V lookup: CDR1 SGHVS, CDR2 FQNEAQ. This chain's CDR3 is CASSSGPSGKLFF. The DNA of the CDR3 is TGTGCCAGCAGCTCAGGCCCGTCGGGAAAACTGTTTTTT.

J is TRBJ1-6 and V is TRBV2, with D unresolved. The germline gives CDR1 SNHLY, CDR2 FYNNEI. CDR3 length: 14 amino acids. V was trimmed by 5 bases and J by 10 bases, leaving 15 bases between them. CDR3 in amino acids: CASSPLLQGSPLHF. CDR3 in DNA: TGTGCCAGCAGTCCGTTACTACAAGGGTCACCCCTCCACTTT. Full variable domain (missing parts from reference TRBV2 and TRBJ1-6): EPEVTQTPSHQVTQMGQEVILRCVPISNHLYFYWYRQILGQKVEFLVSFYNNEISEKSEIFDDQFSVERPDGSNFTLKIRSTKLEDSAMYFCASSPLLQGSPLHFGNGTRLTVT.

The chain carries TRBV19 and TRBJ2-7; 11 positions match TRBD2. The V and J ends lost 5 bases and 2 bases, in that order; junction bases with no gene match: 5. The CDR3 is 15 amino acids. Germline loops: CDR1 LNHDA, CDR2 SQIVND (reference sequence). The DNA of the CDR3 is TGTGCCAGTAGTCATGAGACTAGCGGGACCTACGAGCAGTACTTC. Its protein is CASSHETSGTYEQYF.

The V and J genes are TRBV21-1 and TRBJ1-2; the table gives TRBD1 as D, unverified against the DNA. TRBV21-1 is a pseudogene. This CDR3 has 12 residues. The CDR3 DNA reads TGTGCCAGCAGCAACAGGGAAAATGGCTACACCTTC. As protein: CASSNRENGYTF.

The chain uses TRBV5-1 and TRBJ2-1; 11 bases fit TRBD1. CDR1 and CDR2 from the germline V gene are SGHRS and YFSETQ. Trimming at V came to 3 bases and at J to 7 bases, leaving 6 bases not matched to a gene. This CDR3 is built from 15 residues. CDR3 nucleotides: TGCGCCAGCAGCTCCCCGGGACAGGGGGGGAATGAGCAGTTCTTC. As protein: CASSSPGQGGNEQFF.

This chain uses TRBV19 with TRBJ1-5, with 8 positions matching TRBD1. J lost 0 bases, V lost 7 bases, and 11 bases had no gene match. The length of the CDR3 is 17 residues. Germline V gene data show CDR1 as LNHDA and CDR2 as SQIVND (reference sequence). The DNA for the CDR3 is TGTGCCAGTACCCCAACGACAGGGGAAAATAGCAATCAGCCCCAGCATTTT. It translates to CASTPTTGENSNQPQHF.

For the CDR3, the DNA is TGTGCCTGGATCCCGTCGGCGATCTCTGGAAACACCATATATTTT. Residues: CAWIPSAISGNTIYF. The V gene is TRBV30, the J gene TRBJ1-3; D gene uncertain. Germline CDR1 is GTSNPN and CDR2 is SVGIG (reference sequence). V lost 4 bases and J 0 bases, leaving 13 bases between the germline ends. The CDR3 spans 15 residues.